This record covers a single T cell receptor (beta chain). Its antigen is not identified. These data are taken from a study of T cells expressing NK-cell markers. General study results and limits: It remained uncertain whether the expanded NKG2C+ T cell clones were specific for HCMV antigens.

CDR1 is KGHSH and CDR2 is LQKENI in the germline V gene. CDR3 length equals 16 residues. For each CDR3 protein, TCRdb gives one entry from its re-call of the 5' RACE reads, without DNA. The repertoire table contains roughly 380,000 distinct CDR3 sequences. The chain recombines TRBV18 with TRBJ2-3; TCRdb returns TRBD1, unconfirmable since there is no DNA. The receptor comes from a man between 18 and 69 years old in good health. The sample taken for sequencing was blood T cells: a sorted CD56 or NKG2C T cell subset, CD4+ or CD8+ T cells, or bulk PBMC T cells (not recorded which). CDR3 protein: CASSQQGTGGRYTQYF. Using reference TRBV18 and TRBJ2-3 for the parts outside the CDR3, the full variable domain is NAGVMQNPRHLVRRRGQEARLRCSPMKGHSHVYWYRQLPEEGLKFMVYLQKENIIDESGMPKERFSAEFPKEGPSILRIQQVVRGDSAAYFCASSQQGTGGRYTQYFGPGTRLTVL.